Listed below are T cell receptor beta chains from one sample, sequenced in a study of shared clonotypes between healthy human individuals. Clones were read by immunoSEQ multiplex PCR, and TCRdb kept only the in-frame ones, dropping some. This sample has some 320,000 clones; roughly 87% occur once, and the top ten carry about 17%. The sequencing input was memory CD8+ T cells sorted from blood. These receptors were taken from a man aged 18 to 35 in good health. The CDR3 runs from the conserved cysteine through the conserved F or W. Each record gives: V gene, D gene, clone size, J gene, CDR3 protein, CDR3 DNA. A D gene is named only where the DNA matches it firmly. Size tells how often a clone was seen (once, few, many) or the class of an expanded clone, and some rows leave it out.

TRBV29-1,NA,NA,TRBJ1-2,CSAGTTSMGYTF,TGCAGCGCCGGGACAACCTCTATGGGCTACACCTTC
TRBV29-1,NA,NA,TRBJ2-7,CSVEVGTTYEQYF,TGCAGCGTTGAAGTGGGAACAACCTACGAGCAGTACTTC
TRBV5-6,NA,NA,TRBJ2-3,CASSLAGLTDTQYF,TGTGCCAGCAGCTTGGCTGGACTAACAGATACGCAGTATTTT
TRBV7-2,NA,NA,TRBJ2-7,CASSLGGVSYEQYF,TGTGCCAGCAGCTTAGGCGGGGTCTCCTACGAGCAGTACTTC
TRBV4-3,TRBD2,NA,TRBJ2-3,CASSSWGGAGGTDTQYF,TGCGCCAGCAGCTCCTGGGGAGGAGCGGGAGGCACAGATACGCAGTATTTT
TRBV5-6,NA,few,TRBJ1-2,CASSLADSFEPYGYTF,TGTGCCAGCAGCCTGGCGGACAGCTTTGAGCCCTATGGCTACACCTTC
TRBV7-9,TRBD1,NA,TRBJ2-7,CASSSGQGAGEQYF,TGTGCCAGCAGCTCCGGACAGGGGGCGGGTGAGCAGTACTTC
TRBV7-8,NA,NA,TRBJ1-2,CASARDDTYGYTF,TGTGCCAGCGCCCGTGACGACACATATGGCTACACCTTC
TRBV28,NA,NA,TRBJ1-1,CASSLRGVWEMNTEAFF,TGTGCCAGCAGTTTAAGAGGGGTCTGGGAGATGAACACTGAAGCTTTCTTT
TRBV7-4,TRBD2,NA,TRBJ2-7,CASSSRTSGSSYEQYF,TGTGCCAGCAGCTCCAGGACTAGCGGGAGCTCCTACGAGCAGTACTTC
TRBV4-1,NA,few,TRBJ1-4,CASSLLIGPNEKLFF,TGCGCCAGCAGCCTCCTTATTGGGCCTAATGAAAAACTGTTTTTT
TRBV4-3,NA,NA,TRBJ1-2,CASSQDHRNYGYTF,TGCGCCAGCAGCCAAGATCACAGGAACTATGGCTACACCTTC